This TCR beta chain was captured in a study of shared clonotypes between healthy human individuals. Produced via immunoSEQ multiplex PCR; TCRdb's table is partial and in-frame only. The sample comprises about 2 million clones, 95% of which are singletons, and 0.13% rests with the top ten. In its sample, this clone was seen once. With V trimmed by 5 bases and J by 8 bases, 5 bases remained unmatched. CDR1 is SGHTA, CDR2 FQGNSA, per germline. CDR3 size: 15 residues. What was sequenced was naive CD4+ T cells sorted from blood. Subset given: CD45RA+ positively selected. The source of this sequence is a man in his late teens or twenties in good health. The chain is built from TRBV7-2 and TRBJ2-1, with 14 bases fitting TRBD2. The CDR3 sequence: CASSQGTSGSYEQFF. In nucleotides, the CDR3 is TGTGCCAGCAGCCAGGGGACTAGCGGGAGCTATGAGCAGTTCTTC.